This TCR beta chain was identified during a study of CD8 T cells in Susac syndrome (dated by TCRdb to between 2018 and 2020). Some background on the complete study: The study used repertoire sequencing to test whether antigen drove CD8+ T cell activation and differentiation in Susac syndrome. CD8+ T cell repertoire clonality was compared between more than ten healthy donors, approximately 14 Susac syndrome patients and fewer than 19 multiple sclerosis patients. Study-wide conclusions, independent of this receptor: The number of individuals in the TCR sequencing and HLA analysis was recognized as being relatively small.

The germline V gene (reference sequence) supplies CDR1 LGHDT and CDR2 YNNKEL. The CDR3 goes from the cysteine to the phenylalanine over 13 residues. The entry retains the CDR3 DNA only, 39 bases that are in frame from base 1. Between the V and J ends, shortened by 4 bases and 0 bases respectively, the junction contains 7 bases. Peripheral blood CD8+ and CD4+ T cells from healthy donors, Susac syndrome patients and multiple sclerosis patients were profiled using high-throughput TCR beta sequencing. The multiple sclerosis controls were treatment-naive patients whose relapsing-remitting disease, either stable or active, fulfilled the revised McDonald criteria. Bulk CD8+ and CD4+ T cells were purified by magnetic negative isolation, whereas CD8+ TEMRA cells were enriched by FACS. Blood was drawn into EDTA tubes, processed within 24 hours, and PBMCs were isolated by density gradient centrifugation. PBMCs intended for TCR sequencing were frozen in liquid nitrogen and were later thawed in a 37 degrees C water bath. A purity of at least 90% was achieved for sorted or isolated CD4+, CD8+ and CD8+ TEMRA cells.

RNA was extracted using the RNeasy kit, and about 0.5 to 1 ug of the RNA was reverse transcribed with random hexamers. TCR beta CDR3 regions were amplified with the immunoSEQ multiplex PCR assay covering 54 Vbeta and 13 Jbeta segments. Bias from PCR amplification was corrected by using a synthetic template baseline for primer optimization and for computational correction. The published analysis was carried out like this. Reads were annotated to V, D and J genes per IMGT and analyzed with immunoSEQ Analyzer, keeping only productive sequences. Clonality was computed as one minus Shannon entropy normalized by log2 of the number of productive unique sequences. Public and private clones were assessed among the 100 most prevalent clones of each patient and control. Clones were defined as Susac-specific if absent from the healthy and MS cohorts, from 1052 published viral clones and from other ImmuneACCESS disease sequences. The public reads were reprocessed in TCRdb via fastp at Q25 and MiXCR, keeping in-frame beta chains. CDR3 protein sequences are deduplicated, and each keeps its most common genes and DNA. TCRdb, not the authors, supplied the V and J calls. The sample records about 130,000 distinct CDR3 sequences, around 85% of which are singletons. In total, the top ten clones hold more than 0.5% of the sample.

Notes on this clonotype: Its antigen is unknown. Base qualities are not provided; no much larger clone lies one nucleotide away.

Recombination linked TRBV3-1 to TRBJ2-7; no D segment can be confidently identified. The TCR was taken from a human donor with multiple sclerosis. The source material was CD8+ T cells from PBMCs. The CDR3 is CASSPGPSYEQYF. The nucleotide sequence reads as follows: TGTGCCAGCAGCCCAGGTCCCTCCTACGAGCAGTACTTC.